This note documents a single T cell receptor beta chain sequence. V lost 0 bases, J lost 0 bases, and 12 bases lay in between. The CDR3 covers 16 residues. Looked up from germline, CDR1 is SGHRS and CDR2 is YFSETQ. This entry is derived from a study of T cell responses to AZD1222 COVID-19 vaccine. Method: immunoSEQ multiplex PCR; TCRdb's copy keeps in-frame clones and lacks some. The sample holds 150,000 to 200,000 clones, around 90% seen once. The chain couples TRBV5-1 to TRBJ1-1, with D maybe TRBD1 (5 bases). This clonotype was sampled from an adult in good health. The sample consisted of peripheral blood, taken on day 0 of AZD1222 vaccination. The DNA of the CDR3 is TGCGCCAGCAGCTTGGACGGGGCAGAGATGAACACTGAAGCTTTCTTT. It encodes CASSLDGAEMNTEAFF.